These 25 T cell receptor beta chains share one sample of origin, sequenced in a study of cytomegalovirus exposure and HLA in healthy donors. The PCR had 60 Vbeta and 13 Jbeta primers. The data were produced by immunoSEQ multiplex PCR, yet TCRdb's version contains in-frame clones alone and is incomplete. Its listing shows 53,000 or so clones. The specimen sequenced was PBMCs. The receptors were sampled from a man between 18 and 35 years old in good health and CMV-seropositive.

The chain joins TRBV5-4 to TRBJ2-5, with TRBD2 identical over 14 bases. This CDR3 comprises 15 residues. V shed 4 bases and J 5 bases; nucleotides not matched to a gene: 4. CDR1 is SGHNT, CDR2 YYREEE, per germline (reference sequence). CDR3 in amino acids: CASSQGTSGSETQYF. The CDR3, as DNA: TGTGCCAGCAGCCAGGGGACTAGCGGGAGCGAGACCCAGTACTTC.

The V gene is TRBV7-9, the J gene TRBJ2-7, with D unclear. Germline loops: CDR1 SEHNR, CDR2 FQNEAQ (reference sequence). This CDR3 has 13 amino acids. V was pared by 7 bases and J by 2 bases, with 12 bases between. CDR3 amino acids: CASTSPQTYEQYF. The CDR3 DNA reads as TGTGCCAGCACCTCTCCACAAACCTACGAGCAGTACTTC.

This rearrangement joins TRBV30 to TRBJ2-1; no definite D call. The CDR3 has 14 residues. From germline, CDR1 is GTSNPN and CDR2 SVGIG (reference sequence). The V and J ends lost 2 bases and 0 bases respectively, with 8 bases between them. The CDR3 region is CAWSKSSSYNEQFF. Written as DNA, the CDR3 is TGTGCCTGGAGTAAGAGTAGCTCCTACAATGAGCAGTTCTTC.

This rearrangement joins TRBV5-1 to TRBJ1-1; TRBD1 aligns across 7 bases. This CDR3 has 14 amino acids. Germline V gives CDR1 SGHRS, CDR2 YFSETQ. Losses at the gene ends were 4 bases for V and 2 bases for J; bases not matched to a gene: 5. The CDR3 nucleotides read TGCGCCAGCAGCCCGACAGGGAGAAACACTGAAGCTTTCTTT. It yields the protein CASSPTGRNTEAFF.

DNA of the CDR3: TGTGCCAGCAGTGAATCTCGAGGCGGCTTATATGGCTACACCTTC. The encoded protein is CASSESRGGLYGYTF. V gene TRBV6-1 combines with J gene TRBJ1-2, with D uncertain. This CDR3 is built from 15 residues. Germline V gene data show CDR1 as MNHNS and CDR2 as SASEGT. Trimming left V 2 bases short and J 5 bases short, with 15 bases between.

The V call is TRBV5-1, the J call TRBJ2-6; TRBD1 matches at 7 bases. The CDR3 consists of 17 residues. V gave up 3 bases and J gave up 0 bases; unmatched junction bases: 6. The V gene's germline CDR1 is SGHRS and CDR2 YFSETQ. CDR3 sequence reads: CASSSGQLSSGANVLTF. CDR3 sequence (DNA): TGCGCCAGCAGCTCGGGACAGTTGAGCTCTGGGGCCAACGTCCTGACTTTC. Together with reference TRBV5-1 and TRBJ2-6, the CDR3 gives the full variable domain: KAGVTQTPRYLIKTRGQQVTLSCSPISGHRSVSWYQQTPGQGLQFLFEYFSETQRNKGNFPGRFSGRQFSNSRSEMNVSTLELGDSALYLCASSSGQLSSGANVLTFGAGSRLTVL.

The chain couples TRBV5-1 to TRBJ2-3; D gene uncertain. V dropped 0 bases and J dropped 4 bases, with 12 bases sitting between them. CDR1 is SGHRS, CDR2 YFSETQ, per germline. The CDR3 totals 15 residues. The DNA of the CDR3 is TGCGCCAGCAGCTTGGCCAGGTCGACGGCAGATACGCAGTATTTT. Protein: CASSLARSTADTQYF.

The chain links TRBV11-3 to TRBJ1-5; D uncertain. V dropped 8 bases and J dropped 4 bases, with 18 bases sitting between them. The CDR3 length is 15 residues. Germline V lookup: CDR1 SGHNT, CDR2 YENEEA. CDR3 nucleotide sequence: TGTGCCAGCCCTCGGGAAAAAGGAGGAAATCAGCCCCAGCATTTT. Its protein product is CASPREKGGNQPQHF.

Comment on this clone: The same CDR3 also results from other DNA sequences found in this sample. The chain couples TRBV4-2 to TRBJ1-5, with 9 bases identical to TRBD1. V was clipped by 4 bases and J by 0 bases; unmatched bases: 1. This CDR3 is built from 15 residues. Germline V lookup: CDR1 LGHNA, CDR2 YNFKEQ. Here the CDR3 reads CASSPTGGSNQPQHF. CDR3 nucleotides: TGTGCCAGCAGCCCGACAGGGGGTAGCAATCAGCCCCAGCATTTT.

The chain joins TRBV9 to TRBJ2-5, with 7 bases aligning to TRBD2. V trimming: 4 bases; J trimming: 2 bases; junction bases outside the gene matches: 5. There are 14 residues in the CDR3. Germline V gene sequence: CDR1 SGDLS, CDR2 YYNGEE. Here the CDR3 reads CASSSGTEQETQYF. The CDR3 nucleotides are TGTGCCAGCAGCAGCGGGACCGAGCAAGAGACCCAGTACTTC.

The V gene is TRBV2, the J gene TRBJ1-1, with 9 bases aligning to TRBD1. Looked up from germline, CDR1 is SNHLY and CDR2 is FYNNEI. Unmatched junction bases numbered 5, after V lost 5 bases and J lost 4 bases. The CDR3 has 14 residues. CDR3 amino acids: CASSRQGGGTEAFF. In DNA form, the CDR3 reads TGTGCCAGCAGTCGACAGGGGGGCGGCACTGAAGCTTTCTTT.

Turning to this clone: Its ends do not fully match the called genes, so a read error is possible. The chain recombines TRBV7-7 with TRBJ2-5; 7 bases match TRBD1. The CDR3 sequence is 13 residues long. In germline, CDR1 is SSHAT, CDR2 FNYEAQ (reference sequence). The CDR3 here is CASSRQGMETQYF. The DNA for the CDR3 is TGTGCTAGCAGTCGACAGGGAATGGAGACCCAGTACTTC.

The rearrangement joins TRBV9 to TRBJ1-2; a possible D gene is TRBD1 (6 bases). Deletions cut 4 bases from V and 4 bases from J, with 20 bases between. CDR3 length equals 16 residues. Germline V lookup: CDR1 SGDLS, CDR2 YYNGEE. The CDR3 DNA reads TGTGCCAGCAGCCTCACCGCGTGGGGGCTGGTCTATGGCTACACCTTC. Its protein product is CASSLTAWGLVYGYTF.

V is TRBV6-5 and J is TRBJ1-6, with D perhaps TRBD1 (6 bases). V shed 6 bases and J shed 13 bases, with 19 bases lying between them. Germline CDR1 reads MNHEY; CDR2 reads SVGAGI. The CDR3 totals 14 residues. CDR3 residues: CASSRFSGGRPLHF. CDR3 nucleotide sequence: TGTGCCAGCAGCCGATTTTCGGGGGGCCGGCCCCTCCACTTT.

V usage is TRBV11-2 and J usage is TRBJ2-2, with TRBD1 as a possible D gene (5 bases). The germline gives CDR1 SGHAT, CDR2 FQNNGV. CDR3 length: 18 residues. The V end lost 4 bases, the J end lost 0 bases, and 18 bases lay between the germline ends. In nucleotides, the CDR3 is TGTGCCAGCAGCTCTACCCTATGGGGCAGGGCGAACACCGGGGAGCTGTTTTTT. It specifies CASSSTLWGRANTGELFF.

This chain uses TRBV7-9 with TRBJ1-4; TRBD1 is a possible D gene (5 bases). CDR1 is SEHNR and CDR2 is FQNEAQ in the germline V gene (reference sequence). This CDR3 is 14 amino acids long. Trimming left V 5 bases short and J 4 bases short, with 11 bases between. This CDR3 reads CASSAGGINEKLFF. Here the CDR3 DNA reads TGTGCCAGCAGCGCGGGGGGTATTAATGAAAAACTGTTTTTT.

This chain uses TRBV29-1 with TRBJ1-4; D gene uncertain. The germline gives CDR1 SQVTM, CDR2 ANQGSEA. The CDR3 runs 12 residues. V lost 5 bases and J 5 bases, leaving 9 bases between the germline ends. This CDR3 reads CSVWTENEKLFF. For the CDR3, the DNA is TGCAGCGTTTGGACTGAAAATGAAAAACTGTTTTTT. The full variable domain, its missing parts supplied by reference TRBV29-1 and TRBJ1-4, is SAVISQKPSRDICQRGTSLTIQCQVDSQVTMMFWYRQQPGQSLTLIATANQGSEATYESGFVIDKFPISRPNLTFSTLTVSNMSPEDSSIYLCSVWTENEKLFFGSGTQLSVL.

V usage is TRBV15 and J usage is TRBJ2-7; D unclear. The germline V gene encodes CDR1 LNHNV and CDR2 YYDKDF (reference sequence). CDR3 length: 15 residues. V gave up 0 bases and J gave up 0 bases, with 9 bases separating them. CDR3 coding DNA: TGTGCCACCAGCAGAGAAGTCGTCAGCTCCTACGAGCAGTACTTC. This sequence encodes CATSREVVSSYEQYF.

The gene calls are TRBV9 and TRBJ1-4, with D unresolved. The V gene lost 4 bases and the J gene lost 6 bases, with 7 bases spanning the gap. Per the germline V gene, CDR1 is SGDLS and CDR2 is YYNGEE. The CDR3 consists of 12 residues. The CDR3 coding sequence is TGTGCCAGCAGCAGGGAGGATGAAAAACTGTTTTTT. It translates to CASSREDEKLFF.

CDR3 loop: CASGLDLSANEQFF. The DNA for the CDR3 is TGTGCTAGTGGTTTGGATCTTAGCGCGAATGAGCAGTTCTTC. The chain links TRBV12-5 to TRBJ2-1; maybe TRBD2 (5 bases). Trimming removed 1 base at V and 7 bases at J, with 11 bases between. This CDR3 spans 14 amino acids. Germline V gene data show CDR1 as LGHNT and CDR2 as FRNRAP.

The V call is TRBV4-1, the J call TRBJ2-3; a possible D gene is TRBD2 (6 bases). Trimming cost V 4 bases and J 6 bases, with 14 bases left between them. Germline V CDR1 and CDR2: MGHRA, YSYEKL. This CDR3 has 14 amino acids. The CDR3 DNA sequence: TGCGCCAGCAGCCCGCCCCGGGAGACCGATACGCAGTATTTT. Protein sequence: CASSPPRETDTQYF.

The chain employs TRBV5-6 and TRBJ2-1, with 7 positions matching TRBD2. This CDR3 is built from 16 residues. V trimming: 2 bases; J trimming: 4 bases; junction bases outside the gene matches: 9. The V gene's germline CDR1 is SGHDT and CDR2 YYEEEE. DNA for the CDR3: TGTGCCAGCAGCTTCTTTTGGCTAGCGGATTACAATGAGCAGTTCTTC. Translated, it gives CASSFFWLADYNEQFF.

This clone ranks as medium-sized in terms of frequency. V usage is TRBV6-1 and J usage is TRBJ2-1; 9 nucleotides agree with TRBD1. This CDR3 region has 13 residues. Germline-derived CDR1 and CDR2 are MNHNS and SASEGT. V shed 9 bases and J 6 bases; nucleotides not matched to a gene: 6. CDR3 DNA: TGTGCCAGGACAACAGGGGGCCGCAATGAGCAGTTCTTC. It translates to CARTTGGRNEQFF.

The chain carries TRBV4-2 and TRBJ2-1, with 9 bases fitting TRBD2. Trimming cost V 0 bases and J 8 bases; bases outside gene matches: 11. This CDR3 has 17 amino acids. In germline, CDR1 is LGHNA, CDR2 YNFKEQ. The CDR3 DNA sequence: TGTGCCAGCAGCCAAGACAATAGCGGGAGACTCAAATATGAGCAGTTCTTC. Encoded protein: CASSQDNSGRLKYEQFF.

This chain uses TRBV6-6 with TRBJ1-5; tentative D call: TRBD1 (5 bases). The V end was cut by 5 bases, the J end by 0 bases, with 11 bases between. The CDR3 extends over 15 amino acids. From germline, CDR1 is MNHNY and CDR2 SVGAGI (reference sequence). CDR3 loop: CASSIDSNSNQPQHF. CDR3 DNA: TGTGCCAGCAGTATAGACAGCAATAGCAATCAGCCCCAGCATTTT.